These 6 T cell receptor beta chains originate from one sample sequenced in a study of blood T cell repertoires in COVID-19 (dated by TCRdb to the early 2020s). Libraries came from the immunoSEQ multiplex PCR assay. TCRdb's version of the immuneACCESS table is confined to in-frame rearrangements and falls short of the full clone set. An unresolved V gene accounts for under half of the shortfall where checked; the remainder is of unknown origin. The sample table records 280,000 or so clones; roughly 85% of these occur just once. The top ten clonotypes cover about 6% of the sample. What was sequenced was PBMCs or T cells enriched from blood (not recorded which). These receptors all stem from a woman between 40 and 50 years old who had recovered from COVID-19.

This clone was recorded once. The chain links TRBV28 to TRBJ2-2, with 7 nucleotides matching TRBD2. The V gene's germline CDR1 is MDHEN and CDR2 SYDVKM. The length of the CDR3 is 14 residues. With 8 bases clipped from V and 4 bases from J, the junction kept 7 bases outside the gene matches. This chain's CDR3 is CASLPGGGTGELFF. Written as DNA, the CDR3 is TGTGCCAGCTTACCGGGAGGAGGCACCGGGGAGCTGTTTTTT.

V usage is TRBV6-5 and J usage is TRBJ1-3, with TRBD1 as a possible D gene (6 bases). The CDR3 covers 15 residues. The V end lost 6 bases, the J end lost 0 bases, and 12 bases lay between the germline ends. Looked up from germline, CDR1 is MNHEY and CDR2 is SVGAGI. The DNA for the CDR3 is TGTGCCAGCAGAGAGACAGGCAACTCTGGAAACACCATATATTTT. It encodes CASRETGNSGNTIYF.

V gene TRBV29-1 combines with J gene TRBJ2-5, with D perhaps TRBD2 (7 bases). V was cut by 7 bases and J by 6 bases, with 15 bases left in between. The CDR3 is 12 amino acids. Looked up from germline, CDR1 is SQVTM and CDR2 is ANQGSEA. The CDR3 loop is CSAEGGRQTQYF. CDR3 DNA sequence: TGCAGCGCCGAGGGGGGGCGGCAGACCCAGTACTTC.

The chain employs TRBV28 and TRBJ2-5, with 8 positions matching TRBD1. CDR3 size: 15 residues. V gave up 6 bases and J gave up 2 bases; unmatched junction bases: 8. The germline V gene has CDR1 MDHEN and CDR2 SYDVKM. CDR3 DNA: TGTGCCAGCAGAACGCGGGACAGGTATCAAGAGACCCAGTACTTC. As protein: CASRTRDRYQETQYF.

This clone is a singleton in its sample. This chain links TRBV5-4 with TRBJ2-5, with D maybe TRBD2 (6 bases). Germline lookup yields CDR1 SGHNT and CDR2 YYREEE (reference sequence). V gave up 3 bases and J gave up 0 bases, with 6 bases separating them. CDR3 length: 13 residues. The CDR3: CASSSSDQETQYF. The CDR3 DNA sequence: TGTGCCAGCAGCTCTAGCGACCAAGAGACCCAGTACTTC. The whole variable domain, filled in from reference TRBV5-4 and TRBJ2-5, reads ETGVTQSPTHLIKTRGQQVTLRCSSQSGHNTVSWYQQALGQGPQFIFQYYREEENGRGNFPPRFSGLQFPNYSSELNVNALELDDSALYLCASSSSDQETQYFGPGTRLLVL.

The CDR3 coding sequence is TGTGCCAGCAGCCTTATCCCCACAGGTCTGGGTGAGCAGTACTTC. As protein: CASSLIPTGLGEQYF. The J gene is TRBJ2-7, the V gene TRBV5-5; D is possibly TRBD1 (5 bases). The CDR3 is made up of 15 amino acids. CDR1 is SGHKS and CDR2 is YYEKEE in the germline V gene (reference sequence). V lost 4 bases to trimming and J lost 7 bases, with 21 bases between them.